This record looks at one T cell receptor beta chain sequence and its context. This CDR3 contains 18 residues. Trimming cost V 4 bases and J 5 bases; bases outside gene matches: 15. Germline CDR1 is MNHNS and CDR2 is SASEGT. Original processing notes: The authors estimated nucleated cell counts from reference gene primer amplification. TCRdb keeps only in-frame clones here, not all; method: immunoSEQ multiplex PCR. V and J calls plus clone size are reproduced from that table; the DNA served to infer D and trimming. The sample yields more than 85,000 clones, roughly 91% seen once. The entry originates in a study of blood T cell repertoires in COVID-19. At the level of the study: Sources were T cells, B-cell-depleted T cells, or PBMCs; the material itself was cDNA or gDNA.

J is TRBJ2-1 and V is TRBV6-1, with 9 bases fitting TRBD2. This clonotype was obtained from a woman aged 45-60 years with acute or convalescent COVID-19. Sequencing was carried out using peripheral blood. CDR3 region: CASSAKASGATGNNEQFF. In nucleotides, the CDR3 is TGTGCCAGCAGTGCCAAGGCTAGCGGGGCAACCGGTAACAATGAGCAGTTCTTC.